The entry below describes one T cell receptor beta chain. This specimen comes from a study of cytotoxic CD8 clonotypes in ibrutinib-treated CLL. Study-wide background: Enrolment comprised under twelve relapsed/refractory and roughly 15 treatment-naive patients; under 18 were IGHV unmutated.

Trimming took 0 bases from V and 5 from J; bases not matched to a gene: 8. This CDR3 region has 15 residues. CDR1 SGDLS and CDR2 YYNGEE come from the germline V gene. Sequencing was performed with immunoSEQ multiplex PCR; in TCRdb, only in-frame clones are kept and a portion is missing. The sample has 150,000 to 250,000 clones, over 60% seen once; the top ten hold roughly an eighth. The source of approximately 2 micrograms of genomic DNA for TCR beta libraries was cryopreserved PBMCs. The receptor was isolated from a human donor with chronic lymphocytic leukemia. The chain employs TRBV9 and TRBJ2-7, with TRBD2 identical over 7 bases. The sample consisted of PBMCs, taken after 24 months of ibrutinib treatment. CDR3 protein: CASSVGAGVVNEQYF. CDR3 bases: TGTGCCAGCAGCGTAGGGGCGGGAGTAGTGAACGAGCAGTACTTC.